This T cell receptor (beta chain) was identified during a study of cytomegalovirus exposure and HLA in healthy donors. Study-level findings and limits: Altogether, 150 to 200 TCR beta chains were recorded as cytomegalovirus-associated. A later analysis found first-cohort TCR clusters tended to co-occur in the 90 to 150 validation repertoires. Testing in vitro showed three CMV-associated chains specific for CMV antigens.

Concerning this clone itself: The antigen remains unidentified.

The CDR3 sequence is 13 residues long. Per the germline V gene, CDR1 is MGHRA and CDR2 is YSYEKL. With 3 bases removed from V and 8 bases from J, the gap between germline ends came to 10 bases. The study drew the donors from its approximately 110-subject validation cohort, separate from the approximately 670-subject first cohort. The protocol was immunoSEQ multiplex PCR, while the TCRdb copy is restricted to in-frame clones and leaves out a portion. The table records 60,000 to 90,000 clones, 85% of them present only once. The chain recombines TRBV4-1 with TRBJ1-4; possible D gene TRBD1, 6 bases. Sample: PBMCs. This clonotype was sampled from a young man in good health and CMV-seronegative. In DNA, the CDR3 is TGCGCCAGCAGCCAGTACAGGGAGGAAAAACTGTTTTTT. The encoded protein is CASSQYREEKLFF.